The 20 T cell receptor beta chains below all came from one sample that was sequenced in a study of T-cell reconstitution after alpha-beta-depleted transplantation in children. Preparation of the TCRbeta library involved a method that used unique molecular identifiers. Using its own MiXCR run on the PCR reads, TCRdb lists one record per CDR3 protein. The data contain 700,000 or so distinct CDR3 sequences, about an eighth of them singletons. Sequencing was performed on PBMCs, taken before TCRalphabeta/CD19-depleted stem cell transplant. These receptor sequences come from a girl aged 2 to 9 with congenital amegakaryocytic thrombocytopenia, due to receive a stem cell transplant.

This clonotype was observed a handful of times. The chain recombines TRBV19 with TRBJ2-3; the D is unclear. This CDR3 is 17 amino acids long. With 1 base removed from V and 1 base from J, the gap between germline ends came to 15 bases. Germline V lookup: CDR1 LNHDA, CDR2 SQIVND (reference sequence). This CDR3 is CASSIAARTARTDTQYF. CDR3 DNA: TGTGCCAGTAGTATAGCCGCAAGGACCGCCCGCACAGATACGCAGTATTTT.

This clonotype turned up a few times. The V gene is TRBV5-1, the J gene TRBJ2-1; D possibly corresponds to TRBD2 (5 bases). The CDR3 is 16 residues long. Germline CDR1 is SGHRS and CDR2 is YFSETQ. V was clipped by 4 bases and J by 3 bases, with 17 bases between them. The CDR3 DNA sequence: TGCGCCAGCAGCGGAGGTTGGGCAGAAGGCTACAATGAGCAGTTCTTC. Translation: CASSGGWAEGYNEQFF.

Worth noting for this clonotype: One junction end disagrees with the germline gene, perhaps due to a read error. This rearrangement joins TRBV27 to TRBJ2-1; perhaps D is TRBD1 or TRBD2 (5 bases each). The CDR3 spans 13 residues. Germline V CDR1 and CDR2: MNHEY, SMNVEV (reference sequence). The CDR3 nucleotides are TGTGGCAGCAGTTCACTTTCGGGACGGGGGCAGTTCTTC. This codes for CGSSSLSGRGQFF.

This clonotype has just a few counts. The chain joins TRBV20-1 to TRBJ1-1; D is perhaps TRBD1 (5 bases). Germline CDR1 DFQATT, CDR2 SNEGSKA (reference sequence). Trimming removed 0 bases from V and 1 base from J, with 12 bases in between. The length of the CDR3 is 15 residues. The CDR3 loop reads CSARDGLGTNTEAFF. The CDR3 DNA reads TGCAGTGCTAGAGATGGGCTCGGGACGAACACTGAAGCTTTCTTT.

V gene TRBV7-9 combines with J gene TRBJ1-2, with a possible D match to TRBD1 (6 bases). The germline gives CDR1 SEHNR, CDR2 FQNEAQ (reference sequence). The CDR3 contains 15 residues. The V end lost 5 bases, the J end lost 8 bases, and 21 bases lay between the germline ends. CDR3 protein: CASSADFDRLGGYTF. The CDR3 DNA is TGTGCCAGCAGCGCCGACTTCGACAGGTTGGGGGGCTACACCTTC.

This chain uses TRBV14 with TRBJ2-2; tentatively, D is TRBD1 or TRBD2 (5 bases each). This CDR3 comprises 15 residues. V gave up 2 bases and J gave up 4 bases, with 11 bases separating them. Germline loops: CDR1 SGHDN, CDR2 FVKESK. This CDR3 is CASSQLRGSTGELFF. As DNA, the CDR3 is TGTGCCAGCAGCCAACTGAGGGGTTCCACCGGGGAGCTGTTTTTT.

This clonotype was recorded many times. The chain combines TRBV20-1 with TRBJ2-1, with D uncertain. V shed 2 bases and J shed 7 bases, with 12 bases lying between them. The CDR3 runs to 13 residues. The V gene's germline CDR1 is DFQATT and CDR2 SNEGSKA (reference sequence). For the CDR3, the DNA is TGCAGTGCTAGAAAGCTACCCGGGAATGAGCAGTTCTTC. Translated: CSARKLPGNEQFF.

This clonotype was found many times. V is TRBV20-1 and J is TRBJ2-1; D gene ambiguous. V was clipped by 2 bases and J by 8 bases, with 13 bases between them. The germline gives CDR1 DFQATT, CDR2 SNEGSKA (reference sequence). The CDR3 length is 13 residues. The CDR3 coding sequence is TGCAGTGCTAGAAGCTCCCCGGCGGATGAGCAGTTCTTC. Protein sequence: CSARSSPADEQFF.

This clonotype has at least ten counts. The chain recombines TRBV5-1 with TRBJ2-3, with a tentative D call TRBD2 (6 bases). V shed 3 bases and J shed 3 bases, with 8 bases lying between them. Germline V gene data show CDR1 as SGHRS and CDR2 as YFSETQ. This CDR3 has 13 amino acids. The CDR3 nucleotides are TGCGCCAGCAGCTCTGCGGGAACAGATACGCAGTATTTT. As protein: CASSSAGTDTQYF.

This clonotype has at least ten counts. The gene calls are TRBV29-1 and TRBJ2-3, with TRBD2 matching over 7 bases. CDR3 length: 17 residues. Germline CDR1 is SQVTM and CDR2 is ANQGSEA. J was trimmed by 2 bases and V by 1 base; bases with no gene match: 12. The CDR3 coding sequence is TGCAGCGTTGAAGCATGGACCCTAGCGGTGGCCACAGATACGCAGTATTTT. Amino acid sequence: CSVEAWTLAVATDTQYF.

This clonotype was counted ten times or more. The rearrangement joins TRBV5-1 to TRBJ2-3, with 8 bases that match TRBD2. The CDR3 runs to 17 residues. Germline CDR1 reads SGHRS; CDR2 reads YFSETQ. V was clipped by 4 bases and J by 4 bases; unmatched bases: 14. The CDR3 here is CASSPTGGAGWSDTQYF. CDR3 nucleotide sequence: TGCGCCAGCAGCCCTACCGGGGGGGCTGGCTGGTCAGATACGCAGTATTTT.

The gene calls are TRBV19 and TRBJ2-5, with TRBD2 identical over 10 bases. Germline lookup yields CDR1 LNHDA and CDR2 SQIVND (reference sequence). J lost 4 bases, V lost 5 bases, and 13 bases had no gene match. The CDR3 contains 17 residues. This chain's CDR3 is CASSYATSGPFGETQYF. DNA for the CDR3: TGTGCCAGTAGTTACGCGACTAGCGGGCCTTTCGGAGAGACCCAGTACTTC. The complete variable domain, with remaining parts taken from reference TRBV19 and TRBJ2-5, reads DGGITQSPKYLFRKEGQNVTLSCEQNLNHDAMYWYRQDPGQGLRLIYYSQIVNDFQKGDIAEGYSVSREKKESFPLTVTSAQKNPTAFYLCASSYATSGPFGETQYFGPGTRLLVL.

In this sample, this clonotype turned up a few times. The chain is built from TRBV5-1 and TRBJ1-1; tentative D call: TRBD1 (6 bases). The V end lost 4 bases, the J end lost 5 bases, and 15 bases lay between the germline ends. The CDR3 totals 14 residues. The germline CDR1 and CDR2 sequences are SGHRS and YFSETQ. The CDR3 spells CASSRRQAFTEAFF. Written as DNA, the CDR3 is TGCGCCAGCAGCAGAAGACAGGCATTTACTGAAGCTTTCTTT.

This chain connects TRBV18 to TRBJ1-4, with D perhaps TRBD1 (5 bases). V was trimmed by 0 bases and J by 8 bases, leaving 7 bases between them. This CDR3 has 13 amino acids. CDR1 and CDR2 (germline): KGHSH, LQKENI. CDR3 DNA: TGTGCCAGCTCACCACCAGGGGTGGAAAAACTGTTTTTT. This gives the protein CASSPPGVEKLFF.

In its sample, this clonotype was seen once. The CDR3 spells CASSPLAGPNYEQYF. The CDR3 nucleotides are TGTGCCAGCAGCCCACTAGCGGGACCAAACTACGAGCAGTACTTC. This rearrangement joins TRBV7-9 to TRBJ2-7, with 10 bases that match TRBD2. CDR3 length: 15 residues. Per the germline V gene, CDR1 is SEHNR and CDR2 is FQNEAQ (reference sequence). J was trimmed by 3 bases and V by 5 bases; bases with no gene match: 7.

This clonotype was found many times. The chain joins TRBV5-1 to TRBJ2-1; tentative D call: TRBD2 (5 bases). Germline values: CDR1 SGHRS, CDR2 YFSETQ. V lost 5 bases and J lost 0, with 18 bases in between. The CDR3 spans 17 residues. CDR3 loop: CASRRTRGASSYNEQFF. The CDR3 nucleotides read TGCGCCAGCAGACGTACCCGGGGTGCGAGCTCCTACAATGAGCAGTTCTTC.

This clonotype was picked up many times. The V gene is TRBV29-1, the J gene TRBJ2-7; D gene ambiguous. This CDR3 is built from 12 residues. Germline lookup yields CDR1 SQVTM and CDR2 ANQGSEA. Trimming pared 8 bases from V and 4 bases from J, leaving 15 bases between. CDR3 loop: CSITTDTYEQYF. CDR3 in DNA: TGCAGCATTACCACGGATACGTACGAGCAGTACTTC.

A few counts support this clonotype. The chain recombines TRBV2 with TRBJ1-1; the D gene is possibly TRBD1 (5 bases). The CDR3 has 14 residues. Deletions cut 2 bases from V and 4 bases from J, with 11 bases between. Germline V gene sequence: CDR1 SNHLY, CDR2 FYNNEI. This chain's CDR3 is CASSEQRGGTEAFF. The CDR3, as DNA: TGTGCCAGCAGTGAACAACGGGGCGGCACTGAAGCTTTCTTT.

The chain has TRBV5-1 and TRBJ1-2, with D unclear. The CDR3 covers 15 residues. Germline lookup yields CDR1 SGHRS and CDR2 YFSETQ. Trimming left V 0 bases short and J 6 bases short, with 15 bases between. The CDR3, as DNA: TGCGCCAGCAGCTTGGATTGGCCCCCAGCTGATGGCTACACCTTC. Translated: CASSLDWPPADGYTF.

In its sample, this clonotype was seen many times. J is TRBJ2-1 and V is TRBV5-1, with D unclear. The CDR3 totals 16 residues. Germline V gene lookup returns CDR1 SGHRS and CDR2 YFSETQ. V was trimmed by 0 bases and J by 0 bases, leaving 10 bases between them. For the CDR3, the DNA is TGCGCCAGCAGCTTGGTTGTTACGGCCTCCTACAATGAGCAGTTCTTC. Translated, it gives CASSLVVTASYNEQFF. Looking up the rest from reference TRBV5-1 and TRBJ2-1 gives the full variable domain: KAGVTQTPRYLIKTRGQQVTLSCSPISGHRSVSWYQQTPGQGLQFLFEYFSETQRNKGNFPGRFSGRQFSNSRSEMNVSTLELGDSALYLCASSLVVTASYNEQFFGPGTRLTVL.